This T cell receptor (beta chain) was sequenced during a study of T cells in Graves' hyperthyroidism and ophthalmopathy. With 5 bases removed from V and 0 bases from J, the gap between germline ends came to 17 bases. This CDR3 is 16 amino acids long. The V gene's germline CDR1 is SGHTA and CDR2 FQGTGA. For the diagnoses, clinical symptoms, serum thyroxine and TRAb, thyroid ultrasound and orbital computed tomography were used. RNA transcripts were the template for amplifying TCR beta CDR3 regions. TCR CDR3 underwent first-round RT-PCR with the HTBI primer set. TCRdb used MiXCR to reprocess the multiplex PCR reads, holding one entry per CDR3 protein. The sample contains about 580,000 distinct CDR3 sequences, approximately 14% of which appear only once.

The chain uses TRBV7-3 and TRBJ2-7; D is perhaps TRBD2 (5 bases). The sequenced sample consisted of blood. The sequence was obtained from a woman in her thirties with Graves' hyperthyroidism that later progressed to Graves' ophthalmopathy. The CDR3 DNA is TGTGCCAGCAGCATTCGGGAACTTTTTAACTCCTACGAGCAGTACTTC. This translates into CASSIRELFNSYEQYF.